Presented here are 26 T cell receptor beta chains from one specimen sequenced in a study of shared clonotypes between healthy human individuals. Clones were sequenced by immunoSEQ multiplex PCR, and TCRdb holds only the in-frame ones, with some missing. The table lists 2 million to 3 million clones, approximately 94% of them singletons. Source material: naive CD4+ T cells from PBMCs. Subset specified: CD45RA+ positively selected. These receptors came from a man aged 18 to 35 in good health. Some clones in this sample may be carry-over from other donors' samples.

On this clone: Other DNA sequences in the sample encode the same CDR3. This rearrangement joins TRBV30 to TRBJ2-1; D perhaps matches TRBD2 (5 bases). V was cut by 0 bases and J by 8 bases, with 8 bases left in between. The V gene's germline CDR1 is GTSNPN and CDR2 SVGIG (reference sequence). CDR3 length: 12 residues. The CDR3 DNA sequence: TGTGCCTGGAGTGTTCGGGGTGATGAGCAGTTCTTC. It specifies CAWSVRGDEQFF. The entire variable domain, with the rest obtained from reference TRBV30 and TRBJ2-1, is as follows: SQTIHQWPATLVQPVGSPLSLECTVEGTSNPNLYWYRQAAGRGLQLLFYSVGIGQISSEVPQNLSASRPQDRQFILSSKKLLLSDSGFYLCAWSVRGDEQFFGPGTRLTVL.

This clone was counted once. This CDR3 reads CASSSLGTSVNYEQYF. CDR3 DNA: TGCGCCAGCAGCTCCCTAGGGACTAGCGTAAACTACGAGCAGTACTTC. This chain uses TRBV5-1 with TRBJ2-7, with 10 nucleotides matching TRBD2. CDR3 length: 16 residues. The trim removed 3 bases at V and 3 bases at J, leaving 9 bases unmatched. The germline V gene encodes CDR1 SGHRS and CDR2 YFSETQ.

The chain links TRBV11-3 to TRBJ2-7; 7 bases match TRBD1. This CDR3 comprises 14 residues. The trim removed 5 bases at V and 3 bases at J, leaving 7 bases unmatched. Germline loops: CDR1 SGHNT, CDR2 YENEEA. CDR3 amino acids: CASSPRDSRYEQYF. CDR3 DNA: TGTGCCAGCAGCCCTCGGGACAGCCGCTACGAGCAGTACTTC.

This sequence joins TRBV5-5 and TRBJ2-5; 11 bases match TRBD2. The J segment lost 5 bases and the V segment lost 5 bases, leaving 14 bases of the junction unmatched. The CDR3 sequence is 17 residues long. Germline CDR1 is SGHKS and CDR2 is YYEKEE (reference sequence). CDR3: CASSFGLAGTPGETQYF. The DNA of the CDR3 is TGTGCCAGCAGTTTCGGACTAGCGGGCACCCCGGGGGAGACCCAGTACTTC.

The chain has TRBV10-1 and TRBJ2-7; D unclear. The germline CDR1 and CDR2 sequences are WNHNN and SYGVQD (reference sequence). This CDR3 is 14 amino acids long. The V end was cut by 6 bases, the J end by 2 bases, with 14 bases between. In nucleotides, the CDR3 is TGCGCCAGCAGCCCCCTCAACGGTCCCTACGAGCAGTACTTC. This codes for CASSPLNGPYEQYF.

The chain employs TRBV30 and TRBJ2-7; no reliable D call. CDR3 length: 14 amino acids. Germline CDR1 and CDR2: GTSNPN and SVGIG (reference sequence). The V gene lost 3 bases and the J gene lost 0 bases, with 12 bases spanning the gap. The CDR3 region is CAWRLVSSSYEQYF. The CDR3 region has the DNA TGTGCCTGGAGACTCGTGAGCAGCTCCTACGAGCAGTACTTC. The variable domain in full, with the rest retrieved from reference TRBV30 and TRBJ2-7, is SQTIHQWPATLVQPVGSPLSLECTVEGTSNPNLYWYRQAAGRGLQLLFYSVGIGQISSEVPQNLSASRPQDRQFILSSKKLLLSDSGFYLCAWRLVSSSYEQYFGPGTRLTVT.

CDR3 sequence: CSVRGQGAAYTF. The CDR3 DNA follows: TGCAGCGTTAGGGGCCAGGGGGCTGCTTACACCTTC. This rearrangement joins TRBV29-1 to TRBJ1-2; 8 bases are a match to TRBD1. Looked up from germline, CDR1 is SQVTM and CDR2 is ANQGSEA. V trimming: 5 bases; J trimming: 11 bases; junction bases outside the gene matches: 10. The CDR3 runs 12 residues.

CDR3 protein: CAWEQGAGEKLFF. For the CDR3, the DNA is TGTGCCTGGGAGCAGGGCGCGGGTGAAAAACTGTTTTTT. V is TRBV30 and J is TRBJ1-4; D is perhaps TRBD1 (5 bases). This CDR3 spans 13 amino acids. Germline V gene data show CDR1 as GTSNPN and CDR2 as SVGIG (reference sequence). V dropped 5 bases and J dropped 7 bases, with 14 bases sitting between them.

The chain carries TRBV6-5 and TRBJ1-6; D is unclear. Germline lookup yields CDR1 MNHEY and CDR2 SVGAGI. This CDR3 is 16 amino acids long. Trimming took 0 bases from V and 9 from J, leaving 15 bases between them. CDR3 DNA: TGTGCCAGCAGTTACTCGTTACCGGAGTACGGTTCACCCCTCCACTTT. Translating gives CASSYSLPEYGSPLHF.

This chain joins TRBV27 and TRBJ2-2, with TRBD2 matching over 10 bases. Germline lookup yields CDR1 MNHEY and CDR2 SMNVEV (reference sequence). This CDR3 is built from 18 residues. The ends lost 6 bases at V and 0 bases at J; junction bases unmatched: 10. CDR3: CASSPRTSGLANTGELFF. CDR3 in DNA: TGTGCCAGCAGCCCCCGGACTAGCGGCCTGGCGAACACCGGGGAGCTGTTTTTT.

This clone was seen once. V gene TRBV5-1 combines with J gene TRBJ2-3; D is ambiguous. Germline CDR1 is SGHRS and CDR2 is YFSETQ. V was trimmed by 7 bases and J by 0 bases, leaving 12 bases between them. This CDR3 region has 14 residues. DNA of the CDR3: TGCGCCAGCGCCGGCTTATCTAGCACAGATACGCAGTATTTT. It yields the protein CASAGLSSTDTQYF. The variable domain in full, completed from reference TRBV5-1 and TRBJ2-3, reads KAGVTQTPRYLIKTRGQQVTLSCSPISGHRSVSWYQQTPGQGLQFLFEYFSETQRNKGNFPGRFSGRQFSNSRSEMNVSTLELGDSALYLCASAGLSSTDTQYFGPGTRLTVL.

The V and J genes are TRBV7-3 and TRBJ1-1; D uncertain. Trimming took off 4 bases at V and 4 bases at J, with 7 bases between the two ends. The germline CDR1 and CDR2 sequences are SGHTA and FQGTGA. The CDR3 runs to 12 residues. The CDR3 nucleotides read TGTGCCAGCAGCTATCGTGGCACTGAAGCTTTCTTT. It is translated as CASSYRGTEAFF.

The gene calls are TRBV4-1 and TRBJ1-5; D remains ambiguous. The CDR3 is 14 residues long. Germline V gives CDR1 MGHRA, CDR2 YSYEKL. V shed 1 base and J shed 3 bases, with 7 bases lying between them. CDR3 in amino acids: CASSQVEPNQPQHF. The CDR3, as DNA: TGCGCCAGCAGCCAAGTCGAACCCAATCAGCCCCAGCATTTT.

V is TRBV18 and J is TRBJ1-5; a weak D match, TRBD1 (6 bases). V was clipped by 4 bases and J by 6 bases, with 16 bases between them. Germline values: CDR1 KGHSH, CDR2 LQKENI. The CDR3 is 15 residues long. This CDR3 is CASSQTGQFIQPQHF. CDR3 bases: TGTGCCAGCTCACAGACCGGACAGTTTATTCAGCCCCAGCATTTT.

The J gene is TRBJ2-5, the V gene TRBV5-1, with TRBD1 identical over 12 bases. Germline V gene sequence: CDR1 SGHRS, CDR2 YFSETQ. V was pared by 5 bases and J by 5 bases, with 7 bases of the junction left unmatched. This CDR3 is 15 amino acids long. Written as DNA, the CDR3 is TGCGCCAGCAGTGGGACAGGGGGCAGAGGGGAGACCCAGTACTTC. It yields the protein CASSGTGGRGETQYF.

The chain couples TRBV18 to TRBJ2-5; D unresolved. The CDR3 consists of 12 residues. Between the trimmed V and J ends, which lost 6 bases and 5 bases, there was a span of 10 bases. Germline V CDR1 and CDR2: KGHSH, LQKENI. This chain's CDR3 is CASSHPRETQYF. For the CDR3, the DNA is TGTGCCAGCTCTCACCCGCGTGAGACCCAGTACTTC.

This chain's CDR3 is CASSVDGLAENIQYF. The CDR3, as DNA: TGCGCCAGCAGCGTAGATGGACTAGCGGAAAACATTCAGTACTTC. The rearrangement joins TRBV5-1 to TRBJ2-4; 10 nucleotides line up with TRBD2. The CDR3 is 15 amino acids. With V trimmed by 4 bases and J by 5 bases, 6 bases remained unmatched. In germline, CDR1 is SGHRS, CDR2 YFSETQ.

The V and J genes are TRBV29-1 and TRBJ1-2; maybe TRBD1 (6 bases). This CDR3 spans 12 amino acids. CDR1 is SQVTM and CDR2 is ANQGSEA in the germline V gene. Deletions cut 4 bases from V and 4 bases from J, with 10 bases between. Written as DNA, the CDR3 is TGCAGCGTTGTGGGGGGGCCCTATGGCTACACCTTC. Translating it yields CSVVGGPYGYTF.

The chain carries TRBV11-2 and TRBJ2-3; 12 bases agree with TRBD2. Germline V gives CDR1 SGHAT, CDR2 FQNNGV. The J segment lost 0 bases and the V segment lost 5 bases, leaving 12 bases of the junction unmatched. The CDR3 loop spans 19 amino acids. The CDR3 loop reads CASSRYLAGGGVSTDTQYF. CDR3 coding DNA: TGTGCCAGCAGCCGGTACCTAGCGGGAGGGGGGGTTAGCACAGATACGCAGTATTTT.

This chain uses TRBV6-6 with TRBJ2-3; 9 bases are a match to TRBD2. Losses at the gene ends were 6 bases for V and 4 bases for J; bases not matched to a gene: 5. This CDR3 spans 14 amino acids. Germline V lookup: CDR1 MNHNY, CDR2 SVGAGI (reference sequence). In DNA form, the CDR3 reads TGTGCCAGCAGAACTAGCGGGTTGTCAGATACGCAGTATTTT. It translates to CASRTSGLSDTQYF.

The rearrangement joins TRBV15 to TRBJ1-5; the D gene is possibly TRBD1 (5 bases). The CDR3 consists of 14 residues. V was pared by 5 bases and J by 4 bases, with 12 bases between. Germline V gene sequence: CDR1 LNHNV, CDR2 YYDKDF (reference sequence). CDR3 residues: CATSFGRANQPQHF. In DNA form, the CDR3 reads TGTGCCACCAGCTTTGGCAGGGCGAATCAGCCCCAGCATTTT.

The chain combines TRBV5-1 with TRBJ2-1, with 14 bases matching TRBD2. Germline CDR1 reads SGHRS; CDR2 reads YFSETQ. The CDR3 runs 16 residues. The V and J ends lost 6 bases and 7 bases, in that order; junction bases with no gene match: 9. CDR3 coding DNA: TGCGCCAGCACTAGACTAGCGGGAGGGCCACTGAATGAGCAGTTCTTC. Protein: CASTRLAGGPLNEQFF.

CDR3 DNA: TGTGCCAGCAGCTTAGGGGCCCGTACTGAAGCTTTCTTT. Its protein is CASSLGARTEAFF. The gene calls are TRBV7-9 and TRBJ1-1; no clear D gene. Deletions cut 1 base from V and 5 bases from J, with 8 bases between. The CDR3 contains 13 residues. The germline gives CDR1 SEHNR, CDR2 FQNEAQ (reference sequence).

The chain is built from TRBV5-6 and TRBJ2-3; a weak D match, TRBD1 (6 bases). CDR1 and CDR2 from the germline V gene are SGHDT and YYEEEE. The CDR3 runs 14 residues. The V end was cut by 2 bases, the J end by 3 bases, with 10 bases between. The CDR3 sequence is CASSFTGKTDTQYF. The CDR3 coding sequence is TGTGCCAGCAGCTTTACAGGGAAAACAGATACGCAGTATTTT.

The rearrangement uses TRBV18 and TRBJ2-7; unclear D gene. Trimming left V 5 bases short and J 2 bases short, with 13 bases between. Germline CDR1 KGHSH, CDR2 LQKENI. The CDR3 sequence is 14 residues long. The CDR3 here is CASSATAVPYEQYF. In DNA form, the CDR3 reads TGTGCCAGCTCAGCTACCGCCGTTCCCTACGAGCAGTACTTC.

As to this clone: A far bigger clonotype differs at one base, so this is likely a read error. The V and J genes are TRBV4-2 and TRBJ2-5; a weak D match, TRBD2 (6 bases). Looked up from germline, CDR1 is LGHNA and CDR2 is YNFKEQ. The CDR3 loop spans 14 amino acids. The DNA for the CDR3 is TGTGCCGGCAGCCAAGTGGGACTGCAAGAGACCCAGTACTTC. This encodes CAGSQVGLQETQYF.